The TCR beta chain described here comes from a study of regulatory T cells in long-lasting Graves disease. Turning to the study itself: Persistence in Graves' disease denoted antithyroid drug use beyond 5 years alongside positive TSH receptor antibodies.

Between the trimmed V and J ends, which lost 1 base and 2 bases, there was a span of 13 bases. Germline V CDR1 and CDR2: SGHDT, YYEEEE. CDR3 length: 15 residues. Time point described: persistent/refractory GD, antithyroid drugs over 5 years with positive TRAb. Isolated PBMC RNA provided the starting material for the TCR library. For TCR beta, libraries came from iRepertoire HTBI primers and Arm-PCR of CDR3 regions. MiXCR, applied by TCRdb to the multiplex PCR reads, yields one record per CDR3 protein. Here the sample spans around 450,000 distinct CDR3 sequences, 20% to 25% being singletons. Sequences were derived from peripheral blood mononuclear cells (PBMCs), sampled when the disease was refractory, from a patient treated with antithyroid drugs. The clonotype was recovered from a female donor with Graves disease. The chain joins TRBV5-6 to TRBJ2-7; possible D gene TRBD1, 6 bases. In DNA, the CDR3 is TGTGCCAGCAGCTTGAGGTATACAGGGACCTACGAGCAGTACTTC. This translates into CASSLRYTGTYEQYF.